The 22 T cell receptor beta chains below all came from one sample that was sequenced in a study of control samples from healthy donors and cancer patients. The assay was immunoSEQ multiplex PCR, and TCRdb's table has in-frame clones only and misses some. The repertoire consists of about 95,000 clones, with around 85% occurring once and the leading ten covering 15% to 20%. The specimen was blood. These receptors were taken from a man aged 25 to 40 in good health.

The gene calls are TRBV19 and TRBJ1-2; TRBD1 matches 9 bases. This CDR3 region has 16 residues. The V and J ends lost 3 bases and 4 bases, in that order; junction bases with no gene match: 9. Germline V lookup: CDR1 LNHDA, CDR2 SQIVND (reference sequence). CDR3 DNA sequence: TGTGCCAGTAGTATGACTCATACAGGGGGCGGCTATGGCTACACCTTC. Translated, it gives CASSMTHTGGGYGYTF.

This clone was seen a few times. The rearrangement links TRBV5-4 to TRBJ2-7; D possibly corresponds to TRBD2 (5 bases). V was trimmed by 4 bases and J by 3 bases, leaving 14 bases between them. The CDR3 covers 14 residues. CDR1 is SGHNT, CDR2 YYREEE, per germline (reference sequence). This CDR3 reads CASSRNGNNYEQYF. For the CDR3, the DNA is TGTGCCAGCAGCCGTAACGGGAACAACTACGAGCAGTACTTC.

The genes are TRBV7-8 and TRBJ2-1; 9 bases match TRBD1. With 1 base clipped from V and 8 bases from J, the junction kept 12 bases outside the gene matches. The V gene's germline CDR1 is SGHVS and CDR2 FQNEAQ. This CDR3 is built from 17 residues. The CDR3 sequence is CASSLGRPGTGQDEQFF. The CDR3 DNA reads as TGTGCCAGCAGCTTAGGGCGTCCCGGGACAGGGCAGGATGAGCAGTTCTTC.

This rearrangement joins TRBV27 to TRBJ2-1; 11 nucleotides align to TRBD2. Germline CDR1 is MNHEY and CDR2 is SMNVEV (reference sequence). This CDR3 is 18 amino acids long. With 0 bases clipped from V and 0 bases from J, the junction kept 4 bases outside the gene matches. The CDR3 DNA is TGTGCCAGCAGTTTATCGACTAGCGGGGTTTTCTCCTACAATGAGCAGTTCTTC. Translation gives CASSLSTSGVFSYNEQFF.

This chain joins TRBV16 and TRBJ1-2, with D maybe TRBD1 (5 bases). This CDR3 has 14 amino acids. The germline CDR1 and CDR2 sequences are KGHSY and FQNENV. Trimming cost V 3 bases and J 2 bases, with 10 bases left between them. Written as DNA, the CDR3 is TGTGCCAGCAGCCACGCGGACACGAACTATGGCTACACCTTC. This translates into CASSHADTNYGYTF.

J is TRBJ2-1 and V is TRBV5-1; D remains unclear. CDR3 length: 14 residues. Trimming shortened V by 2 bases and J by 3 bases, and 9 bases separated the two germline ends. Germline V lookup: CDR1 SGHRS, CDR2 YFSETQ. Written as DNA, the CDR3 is TGCGCCAGCAGCTTTGGGGAAGGCTACAATGAGCAGTTCTTC. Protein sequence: CASSFGEGYNEQFF.

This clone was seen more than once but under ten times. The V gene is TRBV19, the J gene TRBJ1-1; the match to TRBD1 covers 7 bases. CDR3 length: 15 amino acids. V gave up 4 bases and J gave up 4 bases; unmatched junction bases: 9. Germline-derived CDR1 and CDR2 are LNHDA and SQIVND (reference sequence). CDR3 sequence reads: CASSTYTGEATEAFF. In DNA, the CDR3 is TGTGCCAGTAGTACCTACACAGGGGAGGCCACTGAAGCTTTCTTT.

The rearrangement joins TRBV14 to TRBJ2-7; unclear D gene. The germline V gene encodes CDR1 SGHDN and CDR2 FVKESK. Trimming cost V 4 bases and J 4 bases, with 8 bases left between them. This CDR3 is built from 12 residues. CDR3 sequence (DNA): TGTGCCAGCAGCCCCCTTGGGTACGAGCAGTACTTC. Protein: CASSPLGYEQYF.

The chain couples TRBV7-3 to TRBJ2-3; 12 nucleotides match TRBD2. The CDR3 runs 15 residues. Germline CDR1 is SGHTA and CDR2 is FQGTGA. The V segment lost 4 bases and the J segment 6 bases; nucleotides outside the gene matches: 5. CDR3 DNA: TGTGCCAGCAGCTCTAGCGGGGGGGCGGCCGATACGCAGTATTTT. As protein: CASSSSGGAADTQYF.

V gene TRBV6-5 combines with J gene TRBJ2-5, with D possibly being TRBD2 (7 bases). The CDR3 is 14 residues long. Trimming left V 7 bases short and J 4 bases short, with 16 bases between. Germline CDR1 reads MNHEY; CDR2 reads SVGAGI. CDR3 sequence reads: CASTVGGGLETQYF. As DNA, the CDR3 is TGTGCCAGCACTGTAGGGGGGGGCTTAGAGACCCAGTACTTC.

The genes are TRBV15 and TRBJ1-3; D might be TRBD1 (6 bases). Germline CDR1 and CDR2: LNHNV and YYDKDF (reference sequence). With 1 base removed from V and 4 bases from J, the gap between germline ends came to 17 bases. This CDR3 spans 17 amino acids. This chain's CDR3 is CATSRVISQGDGNTIYF. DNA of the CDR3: TGTGCCACCAGCAGAGTTATATCACAGGGTGACGGAAACACCATATATTTT.

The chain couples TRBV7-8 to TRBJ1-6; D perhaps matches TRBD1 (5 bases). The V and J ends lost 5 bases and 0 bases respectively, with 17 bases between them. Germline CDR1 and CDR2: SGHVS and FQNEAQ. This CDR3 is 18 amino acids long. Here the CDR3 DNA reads TGTGCCAGCAGCCAACACACCGGGGGAAGCTCCTATAATTCACCCCTCCACTTT. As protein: CASSQHTGGSSYNSPLHF.

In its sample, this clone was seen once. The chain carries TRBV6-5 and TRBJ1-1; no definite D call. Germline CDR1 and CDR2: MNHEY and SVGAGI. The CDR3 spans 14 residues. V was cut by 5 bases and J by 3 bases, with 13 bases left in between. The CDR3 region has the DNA TGTGCCAGCAGTCGCCCTGGGATATACACTGAAGCTTTCTTT. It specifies CASSRPGIYTEAFF.

CDR3 residues: CASSLRGQLNEKLFF. The CDR3 region has the DNA TGCGCCAGCAGCTTAAGAGGCCAGCTTAATGAAAAACTGTTTTTT. The V and J genes are TRBV5-1 and TRBJ1-4; unclear D gene. In germline, CDR1 is SGHRS, CDR2 YFSETQ. The V end was cut by 2 bases, the J end by 4 bases, with 12 bases between. There are 15 residues in the CDR3. Using reference TRBV5-1 and TRBJ1-4 for the parts outside the CDR3, the full variable domain is KAGVTQTPRYLIKTRGQQVTLSCSPISGHRSVSWYQQTPGQGLQFLFEYFSETQRNKGNFPGRFSGRQFSNSRSEMNVSTLELGDSALYLCASSLRGQLNEKLFFGSGTQLSVL.

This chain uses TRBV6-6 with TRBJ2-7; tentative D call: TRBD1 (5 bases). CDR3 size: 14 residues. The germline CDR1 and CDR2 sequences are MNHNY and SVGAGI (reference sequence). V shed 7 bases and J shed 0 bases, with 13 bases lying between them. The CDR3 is CASNKQASSYEQYF. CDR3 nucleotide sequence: TGTGCCAGCAACAAACAGGCGAGCTCCTACGAGCAGTACTTC.

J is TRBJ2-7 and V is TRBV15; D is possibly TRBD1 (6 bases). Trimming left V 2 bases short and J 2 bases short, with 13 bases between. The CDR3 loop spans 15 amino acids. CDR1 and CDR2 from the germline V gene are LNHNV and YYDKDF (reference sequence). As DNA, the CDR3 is TGTGCCACCAGCAGATCTACAGGGCCCACCTACGAGCAGTACTTC. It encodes CATSRSTGPTYEQYF.

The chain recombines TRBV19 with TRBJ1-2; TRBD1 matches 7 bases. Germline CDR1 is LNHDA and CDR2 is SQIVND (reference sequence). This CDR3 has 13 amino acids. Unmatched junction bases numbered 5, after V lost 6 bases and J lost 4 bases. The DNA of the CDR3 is TGTGCCAGTAGGACCTGGACAGGCTATGGCTACACCTTC. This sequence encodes CASRTWTGYGYTF.

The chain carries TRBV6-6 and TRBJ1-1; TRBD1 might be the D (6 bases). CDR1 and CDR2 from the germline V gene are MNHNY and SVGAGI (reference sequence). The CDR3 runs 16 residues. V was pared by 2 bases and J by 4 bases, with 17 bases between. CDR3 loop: CASSYPQGQGTTEAFF. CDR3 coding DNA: TGTGCCAGCAGTTACCCACAGGGCCAGGGTACCACTGAAGCTTTCTTT.

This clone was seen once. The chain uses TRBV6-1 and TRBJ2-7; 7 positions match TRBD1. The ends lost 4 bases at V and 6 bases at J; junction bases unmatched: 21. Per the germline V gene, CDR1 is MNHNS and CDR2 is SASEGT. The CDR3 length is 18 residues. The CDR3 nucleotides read TGTGCCAGCAGTGCCGCCGTCTACAGGGGCTATCTAGTGGGCGAGCAGTACTTC. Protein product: CASSAAVYRGYLVGEQYF.

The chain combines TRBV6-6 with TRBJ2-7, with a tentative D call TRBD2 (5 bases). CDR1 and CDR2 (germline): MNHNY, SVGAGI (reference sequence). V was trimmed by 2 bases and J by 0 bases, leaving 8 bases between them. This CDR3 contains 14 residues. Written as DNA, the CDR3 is TGTGCCAGCAGTTACCGAGGGAGCTCCTACGAGCAGTACTTC. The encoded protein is CASSYRGSSYEQYF.

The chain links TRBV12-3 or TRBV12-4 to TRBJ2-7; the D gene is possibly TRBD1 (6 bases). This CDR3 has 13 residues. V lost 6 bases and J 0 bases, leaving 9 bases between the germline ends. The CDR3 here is CASSGQTSYEQYF. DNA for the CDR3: TGTGCCAGCAGCGGACAGACCTCCTACGAGCAGTACTTC.

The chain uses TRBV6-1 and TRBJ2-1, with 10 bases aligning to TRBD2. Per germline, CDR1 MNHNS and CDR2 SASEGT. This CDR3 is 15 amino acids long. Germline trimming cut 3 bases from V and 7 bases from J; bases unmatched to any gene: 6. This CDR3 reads CASSDQASGGNEQFF. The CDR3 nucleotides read TGTGCCAGCAGTGACCAGGCTAGCGGGGGAAATGAGCAGTTCTTC.